This record looks at one T cell receptor beta chain sequence and its context. This sample's RNA came from whole unsorted tissue. This non-tumor lung sample came from over 3 cm beyond the tumor edge. The data are from a study of tumor and adjacent non-tumor tissue in lung cancer. A modified ARM-PCR protocol with three rounds of nested PCR amplified TCRbeta. MiXCR, applied by TCRdb to the multiplex PCR reads, yields one record per CDR3 protein. The data show 35,000 to 55,000 distinct CDR3 sequences, less than 70% seen once. The CDR3 has 15 residues. Germline V gives CDR1 MDHEN, CDR2 SYDVKM. V lost 6 bases and J 6 bases, leaving 18 bases between the germline ends.

This TCR came from a woman aged 40 to 50 with non-small cell lung cancer. This chain uses TRBV28 with TRBJ1-5; unclear D gene. Sequenced material: distant non-tumor lung tissue. CDR3 protein: CASSNLPDAFQPQHF. In nucleotides, the CDR3 is TGTGCCAGCAGCAACCTCCCGGACGCGTTTCAGCCCCAGCATTTT.